This T cell receptor (beta chain) appears in the sequencing data of a study of shared clonotypes between healthy human individuals (dated by TCRdb to 2019 to 2021). As for the study more broadly: A few men and two women, aged 18 to 49 years, made up the cohort. For each donor, CD4 naive and CD4 memory were each given three plates, CD8 naive was given two plates, and CD8 memory was given one plate. To estimate repertoire size and how much clonotype sharing occurs between individuals, the study deeply sequenced the blood TCR repertoires of five healthy adults. Different laboratories and diverse techniques were used to prepare libraries and sequence TCR repertoires, to increase sequencing depth and limit assay-specific biases. Per donor, leukapheresis produced somewhere between about 0.8 and 9 billion PBMCs.

TCR CDR3 regions were amplified from genomic DNA by multiplex PCR using the deep immunoSEQ assay. Genomic DNA extracted from each cell subset was distributed evenly over all wells of several immunoSEQ 96-well plates, and each plate served as one replicate. For sorted subsets, roughly 200 ng of genomic DNA, equivalent to tens of thousands of T cell genomes, went into each replicate PCR. Purified libraries were quantified with a Qubit 3.0 fluorometer, sized on a Bioanalyzer 2100, and re-quantified with the KAPA Library Quantification kit. Every immunoSEQ 96-well plate was sequenced on a dedicated single-read 150-cycle Illumina NextSeq 550 flow cell. The paper's data handling went like this. Because the immunoSEQ output held only junctional sequences and lacked quality scores, the filtering could not match the filtering applied to full-length reads. To assign V/J genes and CDR3, sequences were annotated using PyIR, a Python wrapper for IgBLAST v1.9, with IMGT germline references. Reads with weak V/J assignments (E-value above 1e-6), missing CDR3, stop codons, out-of-frame junctions, or ambiguous translated residues were removed. A V3J clonotype was defined by an identical inferred V gene, J gene, and CDR3 amino acid sequence. The percentage overlap between two repertoires was calculated by dividing the number of shared unique clonotypes by the size of the smaller repertoire. Repertoire richness was assessed with RTK rarefaction, the Chao1 estimator, and Recon v2.1 estimates of unobserved clonotypes. Generation probabilities were computed with OLGA for all TCRbeta clonotypes obtained by the gDNA method from a few donors. Imported from immuneACCESS, the table was reduced by TCRdb to in-frame sequences with V and J called. These copies leave out some clones; in studies compared against another copy, an unresolved V gene accounts for under half, and the cause of the remainder is not known. For V, J and clone size, that table is used; D and trimming come from the DNA. In this sample the table shows 2,500,000 or so clones, around 93% of which occur a single time. Of the sample, about 0.36% is held by the ten largest clones.

Comment on this clone: The clone's antigen remains unknown. Base qualities are not recorded, but no much larger clone differs from it by a single base. Other DNA sequences in the same sample also yield this CDR3.

V and J are truncated by 3 bases and 7 bases respectively, leaving an intervening sequence of 7 bases. Including cysteine and phenylalanine, the CDR3 has 11 amino acids. Solely the CDR3 DNA is kept, with 33 bases framed from the first base. Via the germline V gene, CDR1 is SNHLY and CDR2 FYNNEI. Overall study outcomes, separate from this receptor: Because the study included a small number of donors, the genetic and exposure-history diversity represented was limited. When a handful of donors were compared, the shared fraction of clonotypes was 5% to 6.5% for naive CD4, more than 3% for naive CD8, 2.3% for memory CD4, and 0.35% to 0.4% for memory CD8. Estimated clonotype richness was generally larger for naive than for memory subsets. Rarefaction of sorted-subset datasets indicated incomplete sequencing despite the large sequencing depth. Only blood was sampled, and tissue TCR repertoires likely differ from those in blood. Compared with non-shared clonotypes, clonotypes shared by all four sorted-subset donors had higher generation probabilities. Pairwise subsampling led to the expectation that sequencing depth would affect the degree of clonotype sharing among donors.

Healthy HIV-negative adults with no recently reported acute infections or vaccinations were included as donors. Only Caucasian adults living in Nashville, Tennessee, USA were represented among the donors. Magnetic negative selection was used to enrich CD4+ T cells, after which naive cells were positively selected on CD45RA and the negative fraction became the memory subset. Blood was collected by leukapheresis, and PBMCs were isolated by Ficoll-Histopaque density gradient centrifugation and then cryopreserved in liquid nitrogen vapor phase. Analytical flow cytometry was used to check the purity and quantity of every magnetically sorted T cell population. Each sorted fraction had its genomic DNA isolated and then quantified by UV absorbance on a Nanodrop 2000c.

The sample taken for sequencing was naive CD4+ T cells from PBMCs. Taken with the paper, the label for cell subset or site translates to: CD45RA+ positively selected. The V and J genes are TRBV2 and TRBJ2-7; too little of a D gene remains to name it. This TCR was sampled from a man in his late teens or twenties in good health. Some clones in this sample may be carry-over from other donors' samples. The CDR3 is CASSESGEQYF. The sequence in DNA is TGTGCCAGCAGTGAGAGTGGGGAGCAGTACTTC.